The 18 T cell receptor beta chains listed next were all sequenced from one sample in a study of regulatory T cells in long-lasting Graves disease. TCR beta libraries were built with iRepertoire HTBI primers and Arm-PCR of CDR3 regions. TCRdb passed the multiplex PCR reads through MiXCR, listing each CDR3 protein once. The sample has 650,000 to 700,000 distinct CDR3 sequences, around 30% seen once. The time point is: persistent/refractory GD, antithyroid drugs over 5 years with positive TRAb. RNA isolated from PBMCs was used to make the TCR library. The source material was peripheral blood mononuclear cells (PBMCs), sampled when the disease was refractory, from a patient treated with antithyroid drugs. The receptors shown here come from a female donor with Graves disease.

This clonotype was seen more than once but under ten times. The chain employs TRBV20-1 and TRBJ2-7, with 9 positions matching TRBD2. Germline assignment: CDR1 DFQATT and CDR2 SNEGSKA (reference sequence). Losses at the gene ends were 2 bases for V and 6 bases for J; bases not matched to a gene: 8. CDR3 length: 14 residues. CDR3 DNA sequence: TGCAGTGCTAGAAGGGCGGGAGGGTACAGCGAGCAGTACTTC. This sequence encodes CSARRAGGYSEQYF.

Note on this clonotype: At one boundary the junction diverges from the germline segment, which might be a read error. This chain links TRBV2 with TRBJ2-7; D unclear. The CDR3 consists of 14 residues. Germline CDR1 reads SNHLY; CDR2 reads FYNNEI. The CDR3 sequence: CASGEAPGAYEQYF. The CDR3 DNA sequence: TGTGCCAGCGGTGAAGCCCCCGGAGCGTACGAGCAGTACTTC.

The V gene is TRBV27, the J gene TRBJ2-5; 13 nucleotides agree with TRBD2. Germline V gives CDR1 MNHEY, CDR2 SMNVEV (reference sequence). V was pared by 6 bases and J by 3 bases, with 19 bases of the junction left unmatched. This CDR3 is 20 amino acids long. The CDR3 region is CASRPLIAHYGLAGEETQYF. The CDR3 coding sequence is TGTGCCAGCAGACCCCTTATAGCCCATTACGGACTAGCGGGAGAAGAGACCCAGTACTTC.

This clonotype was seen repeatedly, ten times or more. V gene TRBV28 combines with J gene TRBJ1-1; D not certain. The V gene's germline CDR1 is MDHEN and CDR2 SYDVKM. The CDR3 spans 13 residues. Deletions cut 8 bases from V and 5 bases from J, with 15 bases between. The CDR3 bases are TGTGCCAGCGGAATGGGCAGGCCAACTGAAGCTTTCTTT. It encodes CASGMGRPTEAFF. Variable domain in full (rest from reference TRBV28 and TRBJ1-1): DVKVTQSSRYLVKRTGEKVFLECVQDMDHENMFWYRQDPGLGLRLIYFSYDVKMKEKGDIPEGYSVSREKKERFSLILESASTNQTSMYLCASGMGRPTEAFFGQGTRLTVV.

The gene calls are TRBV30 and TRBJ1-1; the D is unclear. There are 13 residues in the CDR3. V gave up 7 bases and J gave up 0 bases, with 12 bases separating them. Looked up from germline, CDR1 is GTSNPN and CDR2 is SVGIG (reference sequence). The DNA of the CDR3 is TGTGCCTATGGCCTCACCATGAACACTGAAGCTTTCTTT. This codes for CAYGLTMNTEAFF. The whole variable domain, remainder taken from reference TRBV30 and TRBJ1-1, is SQTIHQWPATLVQPVGSPLSLECTVEGTSNPNLYWYRQAAGRGLQLLFYSVGIGQISSEVPQNLSASRPQDRQFILSSKKLLLSDSGFYLCAYGLTMNTEAFFGQGTRLTVV.

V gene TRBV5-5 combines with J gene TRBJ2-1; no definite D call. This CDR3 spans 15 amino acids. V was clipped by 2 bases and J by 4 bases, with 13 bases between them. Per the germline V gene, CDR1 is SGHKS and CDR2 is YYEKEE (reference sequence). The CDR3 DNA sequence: TGTGCCAGCAGCTTAGCCCCAGGATTTTACAATGAGCAGTTCTTC. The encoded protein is CASSLAPGFYNEQFF.

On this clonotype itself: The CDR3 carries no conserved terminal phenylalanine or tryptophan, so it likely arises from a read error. CDR3 region: CASSISGGKKNTEAFL. CDR3 nucleotides: TGTGCCAGTAGTATATCAGGGGGGAAAAAGAACACTGAAGCTTTCCTT. V gene TRBV19 combines with J gene TRBJ1-1; 7 nucleotides align to TRBD1. The CDR3 runs to 16 residues. V trimming: 2 bases; J trimming: 1 base; junction bases outside the gene matches: 7. CDR1 is LNHDA, CDR2 SQIVND, per germline (reference sequence).

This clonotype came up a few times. In DNA, the CDR3 is TGCGCCAGCAGCAGACAGGGGACTGGCTACACCTTC. Amino acids: CASSRQGTGYTF. The V and J genes are TRBV5-1 and TRBJ1-2; 8 nucleotides match TRBD1. V gave up 4 bases and J gave up 7 bases; unmatched junction bases: 3. The CDR3 totals 12 residues. Germline CDR1 is SGHRS and CDR2 is YFSETQ.

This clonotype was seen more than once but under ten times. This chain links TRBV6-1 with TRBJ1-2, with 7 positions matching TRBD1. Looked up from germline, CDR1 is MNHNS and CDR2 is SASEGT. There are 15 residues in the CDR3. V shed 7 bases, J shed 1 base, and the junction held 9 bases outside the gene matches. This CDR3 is CASNPQGINNYGYTF. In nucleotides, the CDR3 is TGTGCCAGCAACCCACAGGGGATCAATAACTATGGCTACACCTTC.

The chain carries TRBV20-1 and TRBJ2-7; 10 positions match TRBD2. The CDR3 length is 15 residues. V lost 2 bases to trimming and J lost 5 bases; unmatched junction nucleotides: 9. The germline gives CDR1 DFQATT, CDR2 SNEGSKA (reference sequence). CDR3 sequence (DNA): TGCAGTGCTAGACTCGGGACTAGCGCTGTCCACGAGCAGTACTTC. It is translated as CSARLGTSAVHEQYF.

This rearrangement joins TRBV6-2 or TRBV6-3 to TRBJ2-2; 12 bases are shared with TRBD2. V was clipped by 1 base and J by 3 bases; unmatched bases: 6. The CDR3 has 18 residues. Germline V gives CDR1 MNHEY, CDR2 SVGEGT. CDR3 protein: CASSYFPLAGGYTGELFF. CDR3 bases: TGTGCCAGCAGTTACTTCCCCCTAGCGGGAGGGTACACCGGGGAGCTGTTTTTT.

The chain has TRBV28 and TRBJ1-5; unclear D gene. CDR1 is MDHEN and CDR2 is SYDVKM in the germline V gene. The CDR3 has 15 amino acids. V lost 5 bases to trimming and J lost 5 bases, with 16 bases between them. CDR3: CASSISMGEDQPQHF. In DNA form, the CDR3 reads TGTGCCAGCAGTATATCAATGGGAGAGGATCAGCCCCAGCATTTT.

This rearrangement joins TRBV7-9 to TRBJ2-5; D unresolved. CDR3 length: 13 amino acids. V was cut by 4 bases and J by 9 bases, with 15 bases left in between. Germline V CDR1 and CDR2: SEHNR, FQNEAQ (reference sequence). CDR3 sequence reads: CASSYPPGEAQYF. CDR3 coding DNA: TGTGCCAGCAGCTACCCCCCGGGTGAGGCCCAGTACTTC.

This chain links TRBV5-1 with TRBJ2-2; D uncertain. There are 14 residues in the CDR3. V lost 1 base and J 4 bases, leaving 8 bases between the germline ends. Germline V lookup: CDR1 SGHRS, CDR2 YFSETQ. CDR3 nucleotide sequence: TGCGCCAGCAGCTTGCAGGTCGGCACCGGGGAGCTGTTTTTT. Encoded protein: CASSLQVGTGELFF.

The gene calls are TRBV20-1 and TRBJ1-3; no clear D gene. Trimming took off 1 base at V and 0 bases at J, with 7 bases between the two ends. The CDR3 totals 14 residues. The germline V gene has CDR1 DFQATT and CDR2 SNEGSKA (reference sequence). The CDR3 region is CSARGVASGNTIYF. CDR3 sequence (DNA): TGCAGTGCTAGAGGTGTGGCCTCTGGAAACACCATATATTTT.

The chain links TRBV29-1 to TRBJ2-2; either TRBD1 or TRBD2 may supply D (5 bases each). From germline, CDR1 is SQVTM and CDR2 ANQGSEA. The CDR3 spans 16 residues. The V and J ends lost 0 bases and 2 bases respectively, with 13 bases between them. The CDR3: CSVEEKARGNTGELFF. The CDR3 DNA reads TGCAGCGTTGAAGAGAAGGCGAGGGGTAACACCGGGGAGCTGTTTTTT.

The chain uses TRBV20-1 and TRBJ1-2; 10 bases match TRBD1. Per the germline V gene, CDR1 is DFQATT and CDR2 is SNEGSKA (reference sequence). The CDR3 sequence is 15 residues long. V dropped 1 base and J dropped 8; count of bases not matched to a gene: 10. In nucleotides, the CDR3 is TGCAGTGCTAGAGCCGCTCCGGGACAGGGGAGCGGCTACACCTTC. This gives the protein CSARAAPGQGSGYTF.

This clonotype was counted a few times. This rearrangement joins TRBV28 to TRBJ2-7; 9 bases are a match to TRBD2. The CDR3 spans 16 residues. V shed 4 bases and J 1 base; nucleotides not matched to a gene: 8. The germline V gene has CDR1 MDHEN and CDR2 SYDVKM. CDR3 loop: CASSSTSGYLSYEQYF. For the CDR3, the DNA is TGTGCCAGCAGTTCTACTAGCGGGTACCTGTCCTACGAGCAGTACTTC. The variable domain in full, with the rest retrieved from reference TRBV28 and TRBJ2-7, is DVKVTQSSRYLVKRTGEKVFLECVQDMDHENMFWYRQDPGLGLRLIYFSYDVKMKEKGDIPEGYSVSREKKERFSLILESASTNQTSMYLCASSSTSGYLSYEQYFGPGTRLTVT.